This entry lists 26 T cell receptor beta chains sequenced from one sample in a study of cytomegalovirus exposure and HLA in healthy donors. PCR employed 60 Vbeta and 13 Jbeta primers. Here immunoSEQ multiplex PCR was the method, and the copy in TCRdb shows in-frame clones only, minus some. There are around 170,000 clones in the sample; around 78% occur only once, and less than 2% lies in the top ten. Source material: PBMCs. These receptor sequences come from a man in his forties in good health and CMV-seronegative.

This clone was detected once. The rearrangement joins TRBV5-6 to TRBJ2-3, with TRBD2 matching over 8 bases. The CDR3 sequence is 15 residues long. The germline gives CDR1 SGHDT, CDR2 YYEEEE. V dropped 2 bases and J dropped 5; count of bases not matched to a gene: 7. CDR3 sequence reads: CASSFPPGGVDTQYF. Written as DNA, the CDR3 is TGTGCCAGCAGCTTCCCCCCGGGGGGGGTAGATACGCAGTATTTT.

V is TRBV5-1 and J is TRBJ1-1; perhaps TRBD1 as D (6 bases). The CDR3 length is 13 residues. The ends were cut back, 4 bases at V and 4 bases at J, with 11 bases in the middle. CDR1 is SGHRS, CDR2 YFSETQ, per germline. DNA for the CDR3: TGCGCCAGCAGCCTACAGGGACCCACTGAAGCTTTCTTT. Protein: CASSLQGPTEAFF. Full variable domain (rest looked up from reference TRBV5-1 and TRBJ1-1): KAGVTQTPRYLIKTRGQQVTLSCSPISGHRSVSWYQQTPGQGLQFLFEYFSETQRNKGNFPGRFSGRQFSNSRSEMNVSTLELGDSALYLCASSLQGPTEAFFGQGTRLTVV.

About this clone itself: One junction end does not reproduce the germline sequence, and a read error may be involved. V and J are TRBV18 and TRBJ1-4, with D unresolved. Per germline, CDR1 KGHSH and CDR2 LQKENI. This CDR3 contains 13 residues. CDR3 in DNA: TGTGCCAGCTCACCAGGGAGCGGGGAAAAACTGATTTTT. Protein product: CASSPGSGEKLIF.

This clone was seen once. The V and J genes are TRBV5-1 and TRBJ2-2, with D maybe TRBD1 (8 bases). Germline V lookup: CDR1 SGHRS, CDR2 YFSETQ. V gave up 4 bases and J gave up 4 bases, with 11 bases separating them. The CDR3 contains 14 residues. CDR3 sequence (DNA): TGCGCCAGCAGCAGCGGGACAGGCACCGGGGAGCTGTTTTTT. Protein sequence: CASSSGTGTGELFF.

This clone was found once. The V and J genes are TRBV11-2 and TRBJ2-2; weak D call: TRBD1 (6 bases). The CDR3 has 14 residues. CDR1 is SGHAT, CDR2 FQNNGV, per germline. V gave up 5 bases and J gave up 4 bases, with 11 bases separating them. The CDR3 DNA is TGTGCCAGCAGCAATAACAGGGTCACCGGGGAGCTGTTTTTT. This gives the protein CASSNNRVTGELFF.

The chain joins TRBV7-9 to TRBJ1-4; TRBD1 agrees at 9 bases. V was clipped by 4 bases and J by 7 bases; unmatched bases: 4. In germline, CDR1 is SEHNR, CDR2 FQNEAQ (reference sequence). This CDR3 contains 14 residues. The CDR3 loop is CASSSRQGGEKLFF. Here the CDR3 DNA reads TGTGCCAGCAGCTCAAGACAGGGGGGTGAAAAACTGTTTTTT.

The chain uses TRBV27 and TRBJ2-5; D possibly corresponds to TRBD2 (5 bases). V lost 6 bases, J lost 0 bases, and 5 bases lay in between. The length of the CDR3 is 12 residues. Germline loops: CDR1 MNHEY, CDR2 SMNVEV (reference sequence). CDR3: CASRDYQETQYF. CDR3 DNA: TGTGCCAGCAGGGACTACCAAGAGACCCAGTACTTC.

The J gene is TRBJ1-1, the V gene TRBV20-1, with 8 bases identical to TRBD1. Germline values: CDR1 DFQATT, CDR2 SNEGSKA (reference sequence). V was clipped by 7 bases and J by 4 bases; unmatched bases: 2. CDR3 length: 11 amino acids. CDR3 region: CSGQGITEAFF. The CDR3 DNA is TGCAGTGGACAGGGGATCACTGAAGCTTTCTTT.

The chain links TRBV9 to TRBJ2-7; D perhaps matches TRBD2 (5 bases). Per germline, CDR1 SGDLS and CDR2 YYNGEE. V lost 3 bases and J 2 bases, leaving 9 bases between the germline ends. The CDR3 is 13 amino acids. CDR3 sequence (DNA): TGTGCCAGCAGCGGCGGGCTGCCCTACGAGCAGTACTTC. It codes for CASSGGLPYEQYF.

The chain combines TRBV7-9 with TRBJ2-3; TRBD2 might be the D (5 bases). V shed 5 bases and J shed 12 bases, with 18 bases lying between them. Germline assignment: CDR1 SEHNR and CDR2 FQNEAQ (reference sequence). The CDR3 is made up of 13 amino acids. As DNA, the CDR3 is TGTGCCAGCAGCCCCAAAGCGGCCGAAATTCAGTATTTT. The encoded protein is CASSPKAAEIQYF.

The chain combines TRBV7-9 with TRBJ2-7, with TRBD1 identical over 7 bases. The germline gives CDR1 SEHNR, CDR2 FQNEAQ (reference sequence). The CDR3 is made up of 14 amino acids. The V gene end was trimmed by 5 bases and the J gene end by 5 bases; junction bases not matched to a gene: 9. CDR3 coding DNA: TGTGCCAGCAGCGTTTGGGACAGACCACACGAGCAGTACTTC. It is translated as CASSVWDRPHEQYF.

This clone was detected once. The rearrangement uses TRBV5-4 and TRBJ2-3; the match to TRBD2 covers 7 bases. The length of the CDR3 is 18 residues. J lost 0 bases, V lost 3 bases, and 13 bases had no gene match. CDR1 and CDR2 from the germline V gene are SGHNT and YYREEE (reference sequence). The CDR3 region is CASSSTWGSGYSTDTQYF. CDR3 sequence (DNA): TGTGCCAGCAGCTCCACCTGGGGTAGCGGGTATAGCACAGATACGCAGTATTTT.

The CDR3 region is CASSAEGSTYNEQFF. As DNA, the CDR3 is TGTGCCAGCAGCGCGGAGGGCTCTACTTACAATGAGCAGTTCTTC. This chain links TRBV9 with TRBJ2-1; perhaps TRBD2 as D (6 bases). This CDR3 region has 15 residues. Trimming took 3 bases from V and 4 from J, leaving 14 bases between them. The germline V gene has CDR1 SGDLS and CDR2 YYNGEE. The whole variable domain, remainder taken from reference TRBV9 and TRBJ2-1, is DSGVTQTPKHLITATGQRVTLRCSPRSGDLSVYWYQQSLDQGLQFLIQYYNGEERAKGNILERFSAQQFPDLHSELNLSSLELGDSALYFCASSAEGSTYNEQFFGPGTRLTVL.

Only a few counts were recorded for this clone. The chain joins TRBV4-1 to TRBJ2-1; tentatively, D is TRBD2 (6 bases). This CDR3 is built from 18 residues. The V and J ends lost 3 bases and 0 bases respectively, with 18 bases between them. Germline lookup yields CDR1 MGHRA and CDR2 YSYEKL. CDR3 bases: TGCGCCAGCAGCCAGAGAAGGTGGGAGGCCCTCTCCTACAATGAGCAGTTCTTC. Its protein product is CASSQRRWEALSYNEQFF.

This clone was seen a handful of times. This chain links TRBV27 with TRBJ2-1; tentative D call: TRBD2 (6 bases). Germline assignment: CDR1 MNHEY and CDR2 SMNVEV (reference sequence). The CDR3 runs 13 residues. Trimming removed 3 bases at V and 6 bases at J, with 9 bases between. The CDR3: CASSLEGPNEQFF. The CDR3 region has the DNA TGTGCCAGCAGTTTGGAGGGACCCAATGAGCAGTTCTTC.

The chain uses TRBV7-8 and TRBJ2-1; D is perhaps TRBD2 (6 bases). Germline CDR1 and CDR2: SGHVS and FQNEAQ. With 3 bases removed from V and 7 bases from J, the gap between germline ends came to 13 bases. CDR3 length equals 14 residues. The CDR3 reads CASSLGVSGNEQFF. DNA of the CDR3: TGTGCCAGCAGCTTGGGGGTTAGCGGAAATGAGCAGTTCTTC.

The rearrangement joins TRBV27 to TRBJ2-3; D is ambiguous. V shed 6 bases and J shed 3 bases, with 10 bases lying between them. Germline V gene lookup returns CDR1 MNHEY and CDR2 SMNVEV (reference sequence). The length of the CDR3 is 13 residues. CDR3 DNA: TGTGCCAGCAGCCAGACTCCTACAGATACGCAGTATTTT. The encoded protein is CASSQTPTDTQYF.

V gene TRBV11-1 combines with J gene TRBJ2-3; 11 bases fit TRBD2. With 5 bases clipped from V and 0 bases from J, the junction kept 4 bases outside the gene matches. This CDR3 is 16 amino acids long. CDR1 and CDR2 from the germline V gene are SGHAT and FQDESV (reference sequence). In nucleotides, the CDR3 is TGTGCCAGCAGCGTAGGGACTAGCGGAAGCACAGATACGCAGTATTTT. It translates to CASSVGTSGSTDTQYF.

V gene TRBV25-1 combines with J gene TRBJ2-5; D call uncertain. This CDR3 spans 11 amino acids. Germline CDR1 and CDR2: MGHDK and SYGVNS. V lost 5 bases and J lost 2, with 3 bases in between. The CDR3 loop is CASSLQETQYF. CDR3 DNA sequence: TGTGCCAGCAGTTTACAAGAGACCCAGTACTTC.

The chain uses TRBV7-9 and TRBJ2-7; D perhaps matches TRBD1 (5 bases). The V and J ends lost 4 bases and 12 bases respectively, with 13 bases between them. Germline V gene lookup returns CDR1 SEHNR and CDR2 FQNEAQ (reference sequence). The CDR3 spans 11 residues. The CDR3, as DNA: TGTGCCAGCAGCTCCGCGACAGCCCGGTACTTC. Its protein is CASSSATARYF.

The rearrangement links TRBV7-9 to TRBJ2-7; a possible D gene is TRBD2 (7 bases). The ends were cut back, 2 bases at V and 5 bases at J, with 13 bases in the middle. The germline V gene encodes CDR1 SEHNR and CDR2 FQNEAQ (reference sequence). The CDR3 is made up of 14 amino acids. The CDR3 reads CASSLTGGQNEQYF. The CDR3 nucleotides are TGTGCCAGCAGCTTAACGGGGGGCCAGAACGAGCAGTACTTC.

The V gene is TRBV2, the J gene TRBJ1-1, with D unclear. The CDR3 covers 11 residues. Trimming took 3 bases from V and 11 from J, leaving 10 bases between them. From germline, CDR1 is SNHLY and CDR2 FYNNEI. This CDR3 is CASSEESWAFF. In DNA form, the CDR3 reads TGTGCCAGCAGTGAGGAGTCCTGGGCTTTCTTT. The whole variable domain, filled in from reference TRBV2 and TRBJ1-1, reads EPEVTQTPSHQVTQMGQEVILRCVPISNHLYFYWYRQILGQKVEFLVSFYNNEISEKSEIFDDQFSVERPDGSNFTLKIRSTKLEDSAMYFCASSEESWAFFGQGTRLTVV.

This clone was counted once. The V and J genes are TRBV6-1 and TRBJ2-2; possibly TRBD2 for D (5 bases). The CDR3 spans 16 residues. Germline V gene data show CDR1 as MNHNS and CDR2 as SASEGT. Trimming stripped 4 bases from V and 0 bases from J, with 12 bases between. The DNA for the CDR3 is TGTGCCAGCAGTGGGGTTGCGGGTTCGAACACCGGGGAGCTGTTTTTT. Translated, it gives CASSGVAGSNTGELFF.

This clone is a singleton in its sample. The chain uses TRBV6-4 and TRBJ2-1; 7 bases map to TRBD2. The CDR3 is made up of 15 amino acids. Germline CDR1 and CDR2: MRHNA and SNTAGT. The J segment lost 4 bases and the V segment lost 6 bases, leaving 9 bases of the junction unmatched. CDR3 amino acids: CASSLTSSQYNEQFF. In DNA form, the CDR3 reads TGTGCCAGCAGCCTGACTAGCAGTCAGTACAATGAGCAGTTCTTC.

The V and J genes are TRBV5-1 and TRBJ2-7; 7 bases line up with TRBD1. Germline CDR1 and CDR2: SGHRS and YFSETQ. V trimming: 0 bases; J trimming: 2 bases; junction bases outside the gene matches: 5. This CDR3 is 15 amino acids long. The CDR3: CASSLERDSTYEQYF. CDR3 bases: TGCGCCAGCAGCTTGGAACGGGACAGTACCTACGAGCAGTACTTC.

V and J are TRBV7-2 and TRBJ1-1; the D is unclear. Germline V CDR1 and CDR2: SGHTA, FQGNSA. V was trimmed by 3 bases and J by 4 bases, leaving 9 bases between them. The CDR3 sequence is 13 residues long. The CDR3 is CASSFAGPTEAFF. CDR3 nucleotide sequence: TGTGCCAGCAGCTTCGCGGGTCCCACTGAAGCTTTCTTT.